The 15 T cell receptor beta chains below come from one sample, sequenced in a study of blood T cell repertoires in COVID-19. Measured with immunoSEQ multiplex PCR; TCRdb has only the in-frame clones, and not every one. The repertoire holds roughly 70,000 clones, with nearly 90% as singletons. Sequenced sample: peripheral blood. Every receptor here comes from a man aged 55 to 70 with acute or convalescent COVID-19.

V usage is TRBV11-2 and J usage is TRBJ2-7; 11 bases match TRBD1. The trim removed 4 bases at V and 7 bases at J, leaving 9 bases unmatched. The CDR3 loop spans 15 amino acids. Germline CDR1 is SGHAT and CDR2 is FQNNGV. The CDR3 coding sequence is TGTGCCAGCAGCTCTAGTCGGACAGGGGGCTTTGAGCAGTACTTC. This gives the protein CASSSSRTGGFEQYF.

The V gene is TRBV6-1, the J gene TRBJ1-5, with TRBD1 identical over 10 bases. With 0 bases clipped from V and 7 bases from J, the junction kept 9 bases outside the gene matches. CDR3 size: 17 residues. CDR1 is MNHNS, CDR2 SASEGT, per germline. DNA for the CDR3: TGTGCCAGCAGTGAAGCGCTCGGACAGGGGGTTTCGCAGCCCCAGCATTTT. This encodes CASSEALGQGVSQPQHF.

This chain links TRBV6-5 with TRBJ1-6; 8 bases are a match to TRBD1. This CDR3 has 14 residues. CDR1 is MNHEY and CDR2 is SVGAGI in the germline V gene. J lost 10 bases, V lost 5 bases, and 7 bases had no gene match. In nucleotides, the CDR3 is TGTGCCAGCAGTCCGGACAGGGTTGTATCACCCCTCCACTTT. Protein product: CASSPDRVVSPLHF.

The gene calls are TRBV6-6 and TRBJ1-6, with 9 bases matching TRBD1. The CDR3 is made up of 14 amino acids. The germline CDR1 and CDR2 sequences are MNHNY and SVGAGI (reference sequence). The V gene end was trimmed by 4 bases and the J gene end by 10 bases; junction bases not matched to a gene: 5. The CDR3 nucleotides read TGTGCCAGCAGTTTTGACAGGGGGAGATCACCCCTCCACTTT. Translated: CASSFDRGRSPLHF.

This sequence joins TRBV19 and TRBJ2-6; D may be TRBD1 (5 bases). In germline, CDR1 is LNHDA, CDR2 SQIVND (reference sequence). The V end was cut by 5 bases, the J end by 1 base, with 12 bases between. This CDR3 region has 16 residues. The CDR3, as DNA: TGTGCCAGTAGTCCCCGACAGCTTTCTGGGGCCAACGTCCTGACTTTC. It specifies CASSPRQLSGANVLTF. The full variable domain, its missing parts supplied by reference TRBV19 and TRBJ2-6, is DGGITQSPKYLFRKEGQNVTLSCEQNLNHDAMYWYRQDPGQGLRLIYYSQIVNDFQKGDIAEGYSVSREKKESFPLTVTSAQKNPTAFYLCASSPRQLSGANVLTFGAGSRLTVL.

This chain connects TRBV4-1 to TRBJ2-1, with 10 bases that match TRBD2. The ends lost 1 base at V and 4 bases at J; junction bases unmatched: 4. This CDR3 has 16 amino acids. Germline V gene data show CDR1 as MGHRA and CDR2 as YSYEKL. CDR3 residues: CASSQGAGGLYNEQFF. In DNA, the CDR3 is TGCGCCAGCAGCCAAGGAGCGGGGGGGCTTTACAATGAGCAGTTCTTC.

This rearrangement joins TRBV29-1 to TRBJ1-1; D possibly corresponds to TRBD1 (5 bases). Germline V CDR1 and CDR2: SQVTM, ANQGSEA. CDR3 length equals 14 residues. Trimming cost V 4 bases and J 0 bases, with 12 bases left between them. The CDR3 nucleotides read TGCAGCGTTGTTGTCCAGGGAATGAACACTGAAGCTTTCTTT. Translation gives CSVVVQGMNTEAFF. Full variable domain (remainder filled in from reference TRBV29-1 and TRBJ1-1): SAVISQKPSRDICQRGTSLTIQCQVDSQVTMMFWYRQQPGQSLTLIATANQGSEATYESGFVIDKFPISRPNLTFSTLTVSNMSPEDSSIYLCSVVVQGMNTEAFFGQGTRLTVV.

The V call is TRBV19, the J call TRBJ1-3, with unresolved D. CDR1 and CDR2 (germline): LNHDA, SQIVND (reference sequence). This CDR3 has 14 residues. The germline V and J ends were trimmed by 6 bases and 0 bases, with 9 bases remaining between them. The CDR3 nucleotides are TGTGCCAGTAGCTCTCTTCTCTCTGGAAACACCATATATTTT. Protein product: CASSSLLSGNTIYF.

This chain joins TRBV13 and TRBJ1-4; 12 bases map to TRBD1. The CDR3 covers 16 residues. With V trimmed by 4 bases and J by 6 bases, 6 bases remained unmatched. The germline V gene encodes CDR1 PRHDT and CDR2 FYEKMQ (reference sequence). This CDR3 reads CASSSQGDRGHEKLFF. For the CDR3, the DNA is TGTGCCAGCAGCTCCCAGGGGGACAGGGGGCATGAAAAACTGTTTTTT.

The V gene is TRBV2, the J gene TRBJ1-2; perhaps TRBD1 as D (5 bases). The CDR3 runs to 15 residues. CDR1 SNHLY and CDR2 FYNNEI come from the germline V gene. V shed 4 bases and J shed 5 bases, with 17 bases lying between them. CDR3 sequence reads: CASSAGQGGVYGYTF. CDR3 nucleotides: TGTGCCAGCAGTGCGGGGCAGGGAGGGGTTTATGGCTACACCTTC.

The CDR3 sequence: CASSYFDSPNEKLFF. The CDR3 DNA sequence: TGTGCCAGCAGTTACTTCGACAGCCCTAATGAAAAACTGTTTTTT. The gene calls are TRBV6-6 and TRBJ1-4, with a possible D match to TRBD1 (5 bases). The CDR3 has 15 amino acids. CDR1 and CDR2 (germline): MNHNY, SVGAGI (reference sequence). V gave up 1 base and J gave up 3 bases, with 9 bases separating them.

V usage is TRBV29-1 and J usage is TRBJ1-4, with D uncertain. Germline CDR1 reads SQVTM; CDR2 reads ANQGSEA. This CDR3 has 12 residues. Trimming removed 5 bases at V and 7 bases at J, with 11 bases between. The CDR3 here is CSVTAAGEKLFF. Here the CDR3 DNA reads TGCAGCGTTACGGCGGCTGGTGAAAAACTGTTTTTT.

The rearrangement links TRBV19 to TRBJ1-1, with a weak D call TRBD1 (5 bases). Germline V gene data show CDR1 as LNHDA and CDR2 as SQIVND (reference sequence). Trimming took 3 bases from V and 1 from J, leaving 9 bases between them. This CDR3 has 14 amino acids. This CDR3 is CASSIGGGNTEAFF. The DNA for the CDR3 is TGTGCCAGTAGTATTGGGGGAGGGAACACTGAAGCTTTCTTT.

V and J are TRBV7-6 and TRBJ1-2; D unclear. V was clipped by 3 bases and J by 2 bases, with 10 bases between them. This CDR3 region has 14 residues. Germline loops: CDR1 SGHVS, CDR2 FNYEAQ. This chain's CDR3 is CASSLNTVNYGYTF. In nucleotides, the CDR3 is TGTGCCAGCAGCTTGAACACAGTCAACTATGGCTACACCTTC. The full variable domain, with the rest looked up from reference TRBV7-6 and TRBJ1-2, is GAGVSQSPRYKVTKRGQDVALRCDPISGHVSLYWYRQALGQGPEFLTYFNYEAQQDKSGLPNDRFSAERPEGSISTLTIQRTEQRDSAMYRCASSLNTVNYGYTFGSGTRLTVV.

The V and J genes are TRBV20-1 and TRBJ2-5, with unresolved D. The CDR3 is 10 amino acids. Germline V lookup: CDR1 DFQATT, CDR2 SNEGSKA (reference sequence). Trimming cost V 6 bases and J 5 bases, with 7 bases left between them. CDR3 coding DNA: TGCAGTGCGCGCAGGGAGACCCAGTACTTC. This encodes CSARRETQYF.